This record covers a single T cell receptor (beta chain). This CDR3 is built from 15 residues. The V gene's germline CDR1 is MDHEN and CDR2 SYDVKM. V was trimmed by 2 bases and J by 6 bases, leaving 11 bases between them. With random hexamers, reverse transcription was performed on roughly 0.45 to 1 ug of RNA. TCRdb re-called the immunoSEQ multiplex PCR reads through MiXCR, storing one row per CDR3 protein. The sample includes around 150,000 distinct CDR3 sequences, under 97% of them seen just once. These data are taken from a study of CD8 T cells in Susac syndrome. J is TRBJ1-6 and V is TRBV28; a possible D gene is TRBD1 (6 bases). Sequencing was performed on CD4+ T cells from PBMCs. The TCR was taken from a human donor with Susac syndrome. CDR3 DNA: TGTGCCAGCAGTTTAAGGGGGGCAACTAATTCACCCCTCCACTTT. Its translation: CASSLRGATNSPLHF.